One sample yielded the 14 T cell receptor beta chains listed below, sequenced in a study of blood T cells in healthy people across ages. For the second PCR, which ran for roughly 6 to 11 cycles, a sample-barcoded 5' primer and a J-beta primer mix were used. TCRdb recomputed calls from the 5' RACE reads with MiXCR, one row per CDR3 protein. There are more than 1,000,000 distinct CDR3 sequences in the sample; approximately 26% occur only once, and around 0.75% lies in the top ten. The same data also contributed to another study, on T cells of mothers and their children.

Sequences were obtained from blood. The receptors come from a girl aged 2 to 10 in good health.

The V gene is TRBV7-9, the J gene TRBJ1-4; D unresolved. The CDR3 contains 15 residues. Germline V gene lookup returns CDR1 SEHNR and CDR2 FQNEAQ (reference sequence). Trimming stripped 5 bases from V and 8 bases from J, with 18 bases between. This CDR3 reads CASSLLGTVGEKLFF. CDR3 nucleotides: TGTGCCAGCAGCCTATTGGGTACAGTTGGCGAAAAACTGTTTTTT.

This chain joins TRBV6-5 and TRBJ2-3; maybe TRBD1 (6 bases). Per the germline V gene, CDR1 is MNHEY and CDR2 is SVGAGI. There are 12 residues in the CDR3. V was pared by 5 bases and J by 14 bases, with 17 bases between. The chain's CDR3 is CASSGDRSRLYF. The CDR3 DNA reads as TGTGCCAGCAGTGGCGACAGGTCGCGTCTGTATTTT.

This clonotype turned up a few times. The chain couples TRBV7-9 to TRBJ1-5; possible D gene TRBD1, 5 bases. CDR1 is SEHNR, CDR2 FQNEAQ, per germline (reference sequence). The CDR3 length is 13 residues. V was pared by 2 bases and J by 6 bases, with 8 bases between. The chain's CDR3 is CASSLMGGQPQHF. The CDR3 DNA reads as TGTGCCAGCAGCTTAATGGGGGGTCAGCCCCAGCATTTT. The full variable domain, its missing parts supplied by reference TRBV7-9 and TRBJ1-5, is DTGVSQNPRHKITKRGQNVTFRCDPISEHNRLYWYRQTLGQGPEFLTYFQNEAQLEKSRLLSDRFSAERPKGSFSTLEIQRTEQGDSAMYLCASSLMGGQPQHFGDGTRLSIL.

CDR3 nucleotides: TGCAGCGTGGGATCCGCGGGGGCGCCTGGCTACACCTTC. Amino acids: CSVGSAGAPGYTF. V is TRBV29-1 and J is TRBJ1-2, with D tentatively TRBD1 (6 bases). V lost 6 bases and J lost 7, with 18 bases in between. The CDR3 is 13 residues long. Germline V gene sequence: CDR1 SQVTM, CDR2 ANQGSEA.

This clonotype was seen a handful of times. The V call is TRBV6-2 or TRBV6-3, the J call TRBJ2-5, with D perhaps TRBD1 or TRBD2 (5 bases each). V lost 5 bases, J lost 5 bases, and 24 bases lay in between. Per the germline V gene, CDR1 is MNHEY and CDR2 is SVGEGT. This CDR3 is 17 amino acids long. The CDR3 is CASSPLTGQFHGETQYF. The DNA for the CDR3 is TGTGCCAGCAGTCCCCTAACGGGGCAATTTCACGGGGAGACCCAGTACTTC.

In its sample, this clonotype was seen a few times. The chain links TRBV29-1 to TRBJ2-5; D may be TRBD1 or TRBD2 (5 bases each). With 6 bases removed from V and 2 bases from J, the gap between germline ends came to 19 bases. In germline, CDR1 is SQVTM, CDR2 ANQGSEA. The CDR3 loop spans 15 amino acids. The CDR3 is CSVVYTGTAQETQYF. CDR3 coding DNA: TGCAGCGTCGTATATACTGGGACCGCTCAAGAGACCCAGTACTTC.

This clonotype occurred a few times. V and J are TRBV19 and TRBJ2-7; no clear D. Trimming removed 3 bases at V and 3 bases at J, with 6 bases between. In germline, CDR1 is LNHDA, CDR2 SQIVND (reference sequence). This CDR3 region has 12 residues. The CDR3 protein is CASSISGYEQYF. The CDR3 region has the DNA TGTGCCAGTAGTATTTCCGGCTACGAGCAGTACTTC.

V and J are TRBV4-2 and TRBJ2-3; TRBD1 or TRBD2 may be the D gene (5 bases each). V was pared by 3 bases and J by 2 bases, with 15 bases between. The CDR3 sequence is 16 residues long. CDR1 and CDR2 from the germline V gene are LGHNA and YNFKEQ. CDR3 nucleotide sequence: TGTGCCAGCAGCCACGCGCCCGGGGCCTACACAGATACGCAGTATTTT. Translating gives CASSHAPGAYTDTQYF.

The CDR3: CSAQGGKETQYF. The CDR3 DNA reads as TGCAGCGCACAAGGAGGAAAAGAGACCCAGTACTTC. V gene TRBV29-1 combines with J gene TRBJ2-5; D is perhaps TRBD2 (5 bases). The CDR3 extends over 12 amino acids. The V gene's germline CDR1 is SQVTM and CDR2 ANQGSEA. Trimming shortened V by 7 bases and J by 3 bases, and 12 bases separated the two germline ends. Combining the CDR3 with reference TRBV29-1 and TRBJ2-5 gives the whole variable domain SAVISQKPSRDICQRGTSLTIQCQVDSQVTMMFWYRQQPGQSLTLIATANQGSEATYESGFVIDKFPISRPNLTFSTLTVSNMSPEDSSIYLCSAQGGKETQYFGPGTRLLVL.

The V call is TRBV2, the J call TRBJ1-5, with no clear D. Between the trimmed V and J ends, which lost 6 bases and 0 bases, there was a span of 3 bases. This CDR3 has 12 residues. Per germline, CDR1 SNHLY and CDR2 FYNNEI. DNA of the CDR3: TGTGCCAGCAGCGTTAGCAATCAGCCCCAGCATTTT. Translation gives CASSVSNQPQHF.

The chain employs TRBV27 and TRBJ1-4, with D possibly being TRBD1 (6 bases). The CDR3 runs 14 residues. Germline V lookup: CDR1 MNHEY, CDR2 SMNVEV (reference sequence). Trimming pared 4 bases from V and 4 bases from J, leaving 10 bases between. Here the CDR3 reads CASSSGTLNEKLFF. Here the CDR3 DNA reads TGTGCCAGCAGTTCGGGGACACTTAATGAAAAACTGTTTTTT.

The J gene is TRBJ1-5, the V gene TRBV20-1, with D perhaps matching TRBD1 (6 bases). Germline V gene data show CDR1 as DFQATT and CDR2 as SNEGSKA (reference sequence). CDR3 size: 15 residues. V gave up 1 base and J gave up 3 bases, with 13 bases separating them. This chain's CDR3 is CSARGKQGNNQPQHF. CDR3 DNA sequence: TGCAGTGCTAGAGGGAAACAGGGTAACAATCAGCCCCAGCATTTT.

The chain carries TRBV29-1 and TRBJ2-7; no reliable D call. V lost 3 bases to trimming and J lost 7 bases, with 31 bases between them. This CDR3 is 18 amino acids long. Germline CDR1 and CDR2: SQVTM and ANQGSEA. The CDR3 loop reads CSVDPGGNGLSNSGEQYF. CDR3 DNA: TGCAGCGTTGACCCCGGTGGGAACGGATTGTCGAATTCTGGGGAGCAGTACTTC.

This clonotype appeared many times. The chain links TRBV28 to TRBJ2-1; D remains ambiguous. V lost 3 bases and J lost 6, with 6 bases in between. The CDR3 sequence is 12 residues long. The germline CDR1 and CDR2 sequences are MDHEN and SYDVKM. The CDR3 sequence: CASSFDGNEQFF. The CDR3 DNA reads as TGTGCCAGCAGTTTCGACGGCAATGAGCAGTTCTTC.